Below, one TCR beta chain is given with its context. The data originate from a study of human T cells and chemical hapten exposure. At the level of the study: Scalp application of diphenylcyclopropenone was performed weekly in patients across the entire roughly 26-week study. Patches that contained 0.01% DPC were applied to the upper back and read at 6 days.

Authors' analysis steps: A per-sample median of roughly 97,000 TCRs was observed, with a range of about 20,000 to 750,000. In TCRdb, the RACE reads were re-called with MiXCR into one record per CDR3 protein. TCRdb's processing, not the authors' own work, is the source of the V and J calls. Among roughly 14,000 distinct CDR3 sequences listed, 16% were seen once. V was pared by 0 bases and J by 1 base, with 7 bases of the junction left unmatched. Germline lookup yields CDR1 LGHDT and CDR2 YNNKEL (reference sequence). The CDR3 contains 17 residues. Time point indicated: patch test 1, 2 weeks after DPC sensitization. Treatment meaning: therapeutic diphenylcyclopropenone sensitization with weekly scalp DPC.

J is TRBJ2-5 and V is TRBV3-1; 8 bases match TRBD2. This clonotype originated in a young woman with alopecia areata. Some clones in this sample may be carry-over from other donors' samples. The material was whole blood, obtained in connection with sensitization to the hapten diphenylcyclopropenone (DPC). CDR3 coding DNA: TGTGCCAGCAGCCAAGATCCCCCCAGCGGGGGCCAAGAGACCCAGTACTTC. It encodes CASSQDPPSGGQETQYF.